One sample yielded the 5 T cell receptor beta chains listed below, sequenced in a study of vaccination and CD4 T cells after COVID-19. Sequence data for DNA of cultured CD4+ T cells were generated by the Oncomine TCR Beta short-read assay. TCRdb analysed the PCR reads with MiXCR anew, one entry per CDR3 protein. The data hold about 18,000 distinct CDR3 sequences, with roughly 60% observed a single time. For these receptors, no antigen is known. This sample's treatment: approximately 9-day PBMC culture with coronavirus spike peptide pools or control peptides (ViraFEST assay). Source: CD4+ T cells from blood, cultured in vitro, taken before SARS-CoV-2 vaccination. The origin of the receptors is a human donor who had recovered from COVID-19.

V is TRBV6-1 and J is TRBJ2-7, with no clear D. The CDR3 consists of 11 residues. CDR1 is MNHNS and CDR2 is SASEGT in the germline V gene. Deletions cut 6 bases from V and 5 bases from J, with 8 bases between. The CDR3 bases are TGTGCCAGCAGCCTCGTTCACGAGCAGTACTTC. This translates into CASSLVHEQYF.

In nucleotides, the CDR3 is TGTGCCACCAGCAGAGATCCCACTAGCGGGAGATCGGGTACGCAGTATTTT. It encodes CATSRDPTSGRSGTQYF. The rearrangement links TRBV15 to TRBJ2-3, with 11 nucleotides matching TRBD2. The J segment lost 8 bases and the V segment lost 0 bases, leaving 10 bases of the junction unmatched. This CDR3 is 17 amino acids long. The V gene's germline CDR1 is LNHNV and CDR2 YYDKDF (reference sequence).

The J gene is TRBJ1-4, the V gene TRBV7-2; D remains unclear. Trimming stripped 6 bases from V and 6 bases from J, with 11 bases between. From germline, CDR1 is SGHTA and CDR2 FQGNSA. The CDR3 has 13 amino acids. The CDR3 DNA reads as TGTGCCAGCAGGCCCATAGGAGATGAAAAACTGTTTTTT. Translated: CASRPIGDEKLFF.

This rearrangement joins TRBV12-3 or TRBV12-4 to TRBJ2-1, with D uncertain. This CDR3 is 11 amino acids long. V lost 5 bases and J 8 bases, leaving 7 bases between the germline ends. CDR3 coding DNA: TGTGCCAGCAGTCGAAACTATGAGCAGTTCTTC. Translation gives CASSRNYEQFF.

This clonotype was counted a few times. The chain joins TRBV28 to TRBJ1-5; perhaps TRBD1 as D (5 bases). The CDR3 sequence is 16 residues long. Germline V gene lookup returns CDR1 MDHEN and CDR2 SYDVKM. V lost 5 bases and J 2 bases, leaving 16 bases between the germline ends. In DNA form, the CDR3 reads TGTGCCAGCAGTCCTTCCGGTCGGGGCGGCAATCAGCCCCAGCATTTT. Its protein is CASSPSGRGGNQPQHF.